The source of this T cell receptor (beta chain) is a study of vaccination effects on CD4 cells after COVID-19. Overall study: Culturing of 1.5 million to 2.5 million PBMC per well took place with approximately 10 IU/ml IL-2 and 7.5 to 10 ug/ml peptides.

Sequencing used immunoSEQ multiplex PCR; TCRdb keeps in-frame clones, though not all of them. The sample holds some 26,000 clones; roughly 73% are singletons and the top ten take approximately 11%. Comment on this clone: Its specificity is not known.

Cultured cells yielded isolated CD4+ T cells after 10 days. Cultures received IL-2 medium that replaced half the medium on days 3 and 7. V was pared by 0 bases and J by 1 base, with 10 bases between. The germline V gene has CDR1 SGHKS and CDR2 YYEKEE (reference sequence). The CDR3 length is 15 residues. Findings and caveats of the study: There was marked clonal contraction among infection- and vaccine-induced clones late after vaccination.

The V gene is TRBV5-5, the J gene TRBJ1-1, with D hard to call. This clonotype originated in a human donor who received a COVID-19 vaccine. Sequenced here: CD4+ T cells from PBMCs cultured without peptide, sampled before COVID-19 vaccination. The CDR3 bases are TGTGCCAGCAGCTTGGCCGGGATCGAGAACACTGAAGCTTTCTTT. It is translated as CASSLAGIENTEAFF.